One and the same sample provided the 27 T cell receptor beta chains below, sequenced in a study of CD8 T cells in ankylosing spondylitis. Study findings and constraints: Characteristic, it appeared, of ankylosing spondylitis blood was a TCR beta motif of seven or eight highly homologous variants.

Each CDR3 protein is one row after TCRdb ran MiXCR on the 5' RACE reads. The profile shows about 800,000 distinct CDR3 sequences, 12% of them singletons. Which antigens these TCRs recognize remains unknown. Material: blood, either unsorted or a sorted T cell fraction (not recorded which). The receptors come from a male donor with ankylosing spondylitis.

The chain links TRBV7-2 to TRBJ1-5, with D possibly being TRBD1 (5 bases). Germline V gene sequence: CDR1 SGHTA, CDR2 FQGNSA. The CDR3 is 16 amino acids. V lost 5 bases, J lost 1 base, and 15 bases lay in between. This chain's CDR3 is CASSPMGRGSNQPQHF. CDR3 sequence (DNA): TGTGCCAGCAGCCCGATGGGACGGGGGAGCAATCAGCCCCAGCATTTT.

The sample holds a few counts of this clonotype. J is TRBJ2-7 and V is TRBV10-2; 7 positions agree with TRBD1. Germline loops: CDR1 WSHSY, CDR2 SAAADI. CDR3 size: 15 residues. V was clipped by 6 bases and J by 2 bases; unmatched bases: 10. In DNA form, the CDR3 reads TGCGCCAGCAGGCGGACAGGACCAGGCCCCTACGAGCAGTACTTC. This sequence encodes CASRRTGPGPYEQYF.

This clonotype was found a few times. The J gene is TRBJ2-7, the V gene TRBV20-1; 12 nucleotides agree with TRBD2. V gave up 2 bases and J gave up 2 bases; unmatched junction bases: 4. CDR1 is DFQATT, CDR2 SNEGSKA, per germline (reference sequence). CDR3 size: 15 residues. The CDR3 nucleotides read TGCAGTGCTAGACTTACTAGCGGGGGGCCCTACGAGCAGTACTTC. Amino acids: CSARLTSGGPYEQYF.

This clonotype was picked up a small number of times. V is TRBV10-3 and J is TRBJ2-2; D may be TRBD1 (5 bases). The V gene's germline CDR1 is ENHRY and CDR2 SYGVKD. The V end lost 6 bases, the J end lost 6 bases, and 11 bases lay between the germline ends. This CDR3 has 13 amino acids. The CDR3 region has the DNA TGTGCCATCAGCAGGGATGGGGCCGGGGAGCTGTTTTTT. It encodes CAISRDGAGELFF.

This rearrangement joins TRBV6-4 to TRBJ2-1; D may match TRBD1 or TRBD2 (5 bases each). This CDR3 comprises 15 residues. Looked up from germline, CDR1 is MRHNA and CDR2 is SNTAGT. V lost 7 bases to trimming and J lost 8 bases, with 21 bases between them. The CDR3 is CASTPRTGGADEQFF. In DNA, the CDR3 is TGTGCCAGCACCCCCCGCACAGGTGGAGCGGATGAGCAGTTCTTC.

The chain links TRBV5-6 to TRBJ2-3; 9 bases match TRBD1. The germline V gene has CDR1 SGHDT and CDR2 YYEEEE. Unmatched junction bases numbered 2, after V lost 5 bases and J lost 1 base. The CDR3 loop spans 14 amino acids. CDR3 in amino acids: CASRWTGGTDTQYF. CDR3 nucleotide sequence: TGTGCCAGCAGATGGACAGGGGGCACAGATACGCAGTATTTT.

Of note for this clonotype: At one of its ends the junction is not consistent with the germline gene, which may arise from a read error. The chain links TRBV20-1 to TRBJ2-7; D perhaps matches TRBD2 (6 bases). This CDR3 spans 16 amino acids. The germline V gene encodes CDR1 DFQATT and CDR2 SNEGSKA (reference sequence). This CDR3 reads CCARWLATYQPYEQYF. The CDR3 DNA reads as TGCTGTGCTAGATGGCTAGCGACATACCAACCCTACGAGCAGTACTTC.

In this sample, this clonotype turned up a few times. The chain joins TRBV5-1 to TRBJ1-1, with TRBD1 as a possible D gene (5 bases). CDR1 is SGHRS, CDR2 YFSETQ, per germline. The V gene lost 0 bases and the J gene lost 5 bases, with 17 bases spanning the gap. CDR3 length: 16 residues. The CDR3 protein is CASSLESRVGGTEAFF. In DNA form, the CDR3 reads TGCGCCAGCAGCTTGGAGTCCAGGGTTGGGGGAACTGAAGCTTTCTTT.

This chain links TRBV20-1 with TRBJ2-1; possible D gene TRBD2, 6 bases. The CDR3 contains 16 residues. The V end was cut by 5 bases, the J end by 0 bases, with 17 bases between. CDR1 and CDR2 (germline): DFQATT, SNEGSKA (reference sequence). This CDR3 is CSAGTGSPSSYNEQFF. The CDR3 DNA sequence: TGCAGTGCTGGAACCGGGAGCCCGAGCTCCTACAATGAGCAGTTCTTC.

The V call is TRBV20-1, the J call TRBJ2-5; tentative D call: TRBD2 (5 bases). CDR1 and CDR2 (germline): DFQATT, SNEGSKA (reference sequence). The CDR3 spans 15 residues. With 0 bases removed from V and 5 bases from J, the gap between germline ends came to 16 bases. CDR3 sequence: CSARDPSGSAETQYF. The CDR3 DNA is TGCAGTGCTAGAGATCCTTCGGGGTCGGCGGAGACCCAGTACTTC.

In its sample, this clonotype was seen a few times. The chain uses TRBV10-3 and TRBJ1-5; 7 bases are shared with TRBD1. After removal of 5 bases from V and 6 bases from J, the junction contained 7 bases not matched to a gene. The CDR3 has 14 residues. In germline, CDR1 is ENHRY, CDR2 SYGVKD. The CDR3 loop reads CAISKDRESQPQHF. The CDR3, as DNA: TGTGCCATCAGTAAAGACAGGGAAAGTCAGCCCCAGCATTTT.

V gene TRBV12-3 or TRBV12-4 combines with J gene TRBJ1-6; D not resolved. The CDR3 spans 14 residues. Trimming removed 1 base from V and 6 bases from J, with 7 bases in between. The DNA of the CDR3 is TGTGCCAGCAGTTTAGTCGTCCTTAATTCACCCCTCCACTTT. Its translation is CASSLVVLNSPLHF.

This chain connects TRBV2 to TRBJ1-2, with D perhaps matching TRBD1 (6 bases). Trimming removed 7 bases from V and 5 bases from J, with 17 bases in between. The CDR3 sequence is 14 residues long. CDR1 is SNHLY and CDR2 is FYNNEI in the germline V gene. This chain's CDR3 is CASTPEGGGYGYTF. CDR3 DNA sequence: TGTGCCAGCACCCCTGAGGGGGGCGGATATGGCTACACCTTC.

This clonotype was counted between two and nine times. This chain joins TRBV6-5 and TRBJ2-1, with D perhaps given as TRBD1 or TRBD2 (5 bases each). The CDR3 is 16 residues long. Germline values: CDR1 MNHEY, CDR2 SVGAGI. V was cut by 4 bases and J by 7 bases, with 20 bases left in between. The CDR3 DNA is TGTGCCAGCAGTTCCGACTACGGGGTAGGGGTGAATGAGCAGTTCTTC. Translation: CASSSDYGVGVNEQFF.

This clonotype showed up many times. This sequence joins TRBV7-2 and TRBJ1-2, with a weak D call TRBD1 (5 bases). The CDR3 has 13 amino acids. The V end lost 1 base, the J end lost 3 bases, and 6 bases lay between the germline ends. Germline V gene sequence: CDR1 SGHTA, CDR2 FQGNSA. This CDR3 is CASSLVRDYGYTF. CDR3 nucleotides: TGTGCCAGCAGCTTAGTCAGGGACTATGGCTACACCTTC.

This chain links TRBV12-5 with TRBJ2-5, with D uncertain. Germline CDR1 reads LGHNT; CDR2 reads FRNRAP. This CDR3 has 12 residues. V lost 7 bases, J lost 5 bases, and 11 bases lay in between. CDR3 residues: CASARVLETQYF. Written as DNA, the CDR3 is TGTGCTAGTGCCCGGGTCTTGGAGACCCAGTACTTC.

The CDR3: CAISLPEAEAFF. Written as DNA, the CDR3 is TGTGCCATCAGCTTACCTGAGGCTGAAGCTTTCTTT. This chain links TRBV10-3 with TRBJ1-1; unclear D gene. Germline CDR1 and CDR2: ENHRY and SYGVKD. The CDR3 length is 12 residues. Deletions cut 6 bases from V and 6 bases from J, with 11 bases between.

The sample holds a few counts of this clonotype. V gene TRBV20-1 combines with J gene TRBJ1-1; 10 bases are a match to TRBD1. This CDR3 comprises 14 residues. Germline lookup yields CDR1 DFQATT and CDR2 SNEGSKA (reference sequence). V lost 6 bases and J lost 5; bases outside the gene matches: 9. In nucleotides, the CDR3 is TGCAGTGCCACCTTCGGACAGGGGGGGACTGAAGCTTTCTTT. This translates into CSATFGQGGTEAFF.

This clonotype has a handful of counts. The genes are TRBV3-1 and TRBJ2-3; no definite D call. This CDR3 has 14 residues. The ends were cut back, 1 base at V and 2 bases at J, with 7 bases in the middle. Looked up from germline, CDR1 is LGHDT and CDR2 is YNNKEL (reference sequence). The CDR3 nucleotides are TGTGCCAGCAGCCAAGTTGCAGCCACAGATACGCAGTATTTT. Its translation is CASSQVAATDTQYF.

The chain recombines TRBV4-2 with TRBJ1-1, with D hard to call. Trimming cost V 0 bases and J 11 bases, with 25 bases left between them. Germline lookup yields CDR1 LGHNA and CDR2 YNFKEQ. CDR3 size: 17 residues. The CDR3 bases are TGTGCCAGCAGCCAAGACTTATGGGTTGATATATCGTCTGGGGCTTTCTTT. Residues: CASSQDLWVDISSGAFF.

The rearrangement links TRBV5-1 to TRBJ2-7, with 14 bases identical to TRBD2. CDR3 length equals 18 residues. The germline V gene encodes CDR1 SGHRS and CDR2 YFSETQ. Unmatched junction bases numbered 15, after V lost 3 bases and J lost 7 bases. The CDR3 here is CASSSGTSGRRGNDEQYF. As DNA, the CDR3 is TGCGCCAGCAGCTCCGGGACTAGCGGGAGACGTGGAAACGATGAGCAGTACTTC.

Of note for this clonotype: The CDR3 carries no conserved terminal phenylalanine or tryptophan, so it likely arises from a read error. Here the CDR3 DNA reads TGTGCCAGCAGCCAAGTGCCGGGGCTCCCCGGGGGCTACACCTAC. Encoded protein: CASSQVPGLPGGYTY. V and J are TRBV4-2 and TRBJ1-2, with a weak D call TRBD1 (5 bases). This CDR3 spans 15 amino acids. V lost 1 base and J 8 bases, leaving 17 bases between the germline ends. Germline CDR1 and CDR2: LGHNA and YNFKEQ.

This chain connects TRBV27 to TRBJ1-5; TRBD1 is a possible D gene (5 bases). This CDR3 is 15 amino acids long. Trimming took 3 bases from V and 0 from J, leaving 9 bases between them. CDR1 and CDR2 from the germline V gene are MNHEY and SMNVEV (reference sequence). The CDR3 nucleotides read TGTGCCAGCAGTTTTCAGGGTGGTAGCAATCAGCCCCAGCATTTT. Amino acid sequence: CASSFQGGSNQPQHF.

J is TRBJ2-6 and V is TRBV4-3; D not certain. From germline, CDR1 is LGHNA and CDR2 YSLEER. The CDR3 spans 15 residues. Trimming shortened V by 1 base and J by 4 bases, and 8 bases separated the two germline ends. The CDR3 loop is CASSQGYAGANVLTF. For the CDR3, the DNA is TGCGCCAGCAGCCAAGGGTACGCGGGGGCCAACGTCCTGACTTTC.

This clonotype was counted only a few times. V and J are TRBV6-2 or TRBV6-3 and TRBJ1-1; no definite D call. CDR1 is MNHEY and CDR2 is SVGEGT in the germline V gene. The CDR3 loop spans 14 amino acids. The V end lost 6 bases, the J end lost 4 bases, and 15 bases lay between the germline ends. In nucleotides, the CDR3 is TGTGCCAGCAGCCCGGGAACGAGGAGCACTGAAGCTTTCTTT. It is translated as CASSPGTRSTEAFF.

In its sample, this clonotype was seen a few times. The chain links TRBV7-2 to TRBJ2-7; D uncertain. The CDR3 has 11 amino acids. The germline V gene has CDR1 SGHTA and CDR2 FQGNSA. V was clipped by 8 bases and J by 6 bases, with 11 bases between them. Here the CDR3 reads CASGLGGEQYF. CDR3 DNA: TGTGCCAGCGGCCTTGGCGGCGAGCAGTACTTC. The full variable domain, with the rest looked up from reference TRBV7-2 and TRBJ2-7, is GAGVSQSPSNKVTEKGKDVELRCDPISGHTALYWYRQSLGQGLEFLIYFQGNSAPDKSGLPSDRFSAERTGGSVSTLTIQRTQQEDSAVYLCASGLGGEQYFGPGTRLTVT.

The V and J genes are TRBV29-1 and TRBJ2-6, with a tentative D call TRBD1 (6 bases). CDR3 size: 15 residues. Germline V CDR1 and CDR2: SQVTM, ANQGSEA. V was trimmed by 4 bases and J by 0 bases, leaving 10 bases between them. CDR3 loop: CSVGQGLSGANVLTF. The CDR3 DNA sequence: TGCAGCGTTGGGCAGGGGCTCTCTGGGGCCAACGTCCTGACTTTC.